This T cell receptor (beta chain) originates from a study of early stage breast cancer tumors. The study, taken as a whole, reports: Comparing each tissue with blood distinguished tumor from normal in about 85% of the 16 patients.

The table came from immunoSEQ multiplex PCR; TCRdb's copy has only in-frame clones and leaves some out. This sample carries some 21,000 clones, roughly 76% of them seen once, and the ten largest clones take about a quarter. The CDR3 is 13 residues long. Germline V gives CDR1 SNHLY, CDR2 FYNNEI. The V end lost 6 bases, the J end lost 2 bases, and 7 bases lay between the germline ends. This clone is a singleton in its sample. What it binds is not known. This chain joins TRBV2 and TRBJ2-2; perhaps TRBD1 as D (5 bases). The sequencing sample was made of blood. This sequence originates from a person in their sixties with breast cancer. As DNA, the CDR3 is TGTGCCAGCAGGACAGAAAACACCGGGGAGCTGTTTTTT. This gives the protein CASRTENTGELFF.